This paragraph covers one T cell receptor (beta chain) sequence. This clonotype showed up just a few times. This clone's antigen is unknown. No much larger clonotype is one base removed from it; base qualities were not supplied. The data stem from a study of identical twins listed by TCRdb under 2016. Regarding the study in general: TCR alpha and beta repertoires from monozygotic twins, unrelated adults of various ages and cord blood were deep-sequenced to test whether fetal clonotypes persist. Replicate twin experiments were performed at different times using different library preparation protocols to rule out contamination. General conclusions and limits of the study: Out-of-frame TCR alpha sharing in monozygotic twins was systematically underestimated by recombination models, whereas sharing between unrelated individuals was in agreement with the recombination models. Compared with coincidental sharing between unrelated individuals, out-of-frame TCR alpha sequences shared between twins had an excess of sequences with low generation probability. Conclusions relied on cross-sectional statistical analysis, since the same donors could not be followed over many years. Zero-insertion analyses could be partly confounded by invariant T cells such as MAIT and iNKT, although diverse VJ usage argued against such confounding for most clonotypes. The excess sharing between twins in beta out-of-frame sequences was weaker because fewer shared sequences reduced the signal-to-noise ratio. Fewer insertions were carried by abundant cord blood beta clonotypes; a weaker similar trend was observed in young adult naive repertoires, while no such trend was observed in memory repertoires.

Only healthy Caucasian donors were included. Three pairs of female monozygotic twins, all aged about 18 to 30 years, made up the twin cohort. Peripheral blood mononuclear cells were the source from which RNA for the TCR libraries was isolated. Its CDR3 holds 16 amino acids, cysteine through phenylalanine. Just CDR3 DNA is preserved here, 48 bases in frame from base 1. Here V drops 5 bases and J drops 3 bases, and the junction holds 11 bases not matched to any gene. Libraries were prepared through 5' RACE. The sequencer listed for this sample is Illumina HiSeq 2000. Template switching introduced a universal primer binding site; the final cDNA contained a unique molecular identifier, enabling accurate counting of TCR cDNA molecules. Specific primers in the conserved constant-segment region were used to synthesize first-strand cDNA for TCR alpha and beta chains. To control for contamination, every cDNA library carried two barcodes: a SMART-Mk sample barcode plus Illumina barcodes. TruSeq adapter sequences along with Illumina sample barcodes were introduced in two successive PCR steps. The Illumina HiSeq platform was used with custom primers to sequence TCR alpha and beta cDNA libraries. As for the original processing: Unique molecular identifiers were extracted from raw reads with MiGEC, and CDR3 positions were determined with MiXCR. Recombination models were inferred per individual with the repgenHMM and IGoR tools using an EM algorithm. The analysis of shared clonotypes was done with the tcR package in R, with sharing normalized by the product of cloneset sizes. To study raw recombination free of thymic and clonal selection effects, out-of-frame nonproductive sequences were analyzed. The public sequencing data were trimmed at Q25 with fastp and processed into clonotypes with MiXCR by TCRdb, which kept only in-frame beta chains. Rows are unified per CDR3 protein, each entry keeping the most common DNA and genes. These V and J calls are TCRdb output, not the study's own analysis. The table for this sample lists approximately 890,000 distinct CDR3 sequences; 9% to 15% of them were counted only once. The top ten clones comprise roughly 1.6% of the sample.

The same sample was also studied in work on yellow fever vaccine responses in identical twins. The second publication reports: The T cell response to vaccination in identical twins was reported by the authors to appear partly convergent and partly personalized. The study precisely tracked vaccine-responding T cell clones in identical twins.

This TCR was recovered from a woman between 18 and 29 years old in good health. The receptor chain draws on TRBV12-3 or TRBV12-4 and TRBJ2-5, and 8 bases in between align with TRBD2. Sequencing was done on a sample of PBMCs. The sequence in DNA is TGTGCCAGCAGTCACCCACGGGGGGGAGGCGAAGAGACCCAGTACTTC. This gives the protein CASSHPRGGGEETQYF.